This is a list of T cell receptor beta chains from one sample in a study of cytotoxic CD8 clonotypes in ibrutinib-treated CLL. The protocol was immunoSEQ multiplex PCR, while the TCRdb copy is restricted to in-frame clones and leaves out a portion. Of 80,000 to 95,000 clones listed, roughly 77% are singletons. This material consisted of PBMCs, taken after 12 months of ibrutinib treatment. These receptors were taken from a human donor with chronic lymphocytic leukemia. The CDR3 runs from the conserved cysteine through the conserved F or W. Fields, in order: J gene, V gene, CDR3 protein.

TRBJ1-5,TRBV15,CATSRTRGGRGQPQHF
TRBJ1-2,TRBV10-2,CASSEGPGQGYGYTF
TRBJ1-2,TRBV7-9,CASSPRDNWGYGYTF
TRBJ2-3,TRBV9,CASSVAIARGPGGATQYF
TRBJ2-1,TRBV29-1,CSPRDAVNEQFF
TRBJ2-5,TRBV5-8,CASRRSGVETQYF
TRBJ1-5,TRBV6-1,CASSPRQGINQPQHF
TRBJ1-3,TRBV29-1,CSVAGGDGNTIYF
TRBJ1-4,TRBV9,CASNLGGNEKLFF
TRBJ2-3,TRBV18,CASSPLAGGGQRDTQYF
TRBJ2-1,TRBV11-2,CASSQGVVQFF
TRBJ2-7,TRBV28,CASPPPGTASYEQYF
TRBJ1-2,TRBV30,CAWIRRALGNYGYTF
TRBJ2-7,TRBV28,CASSFSLAGLSYEQYF
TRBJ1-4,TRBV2,CASRAPGPNEKLFF
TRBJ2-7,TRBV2,CASPPLGGGSNYEQYF
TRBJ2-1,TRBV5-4,CASSRPAGGPGDEQFF
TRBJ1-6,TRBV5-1,CASSLGWGQNSPLHF
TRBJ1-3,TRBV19,CASAWGSGNTIYF
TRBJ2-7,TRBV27,CASSFGAAPYEQYF
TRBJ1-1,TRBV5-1,CASSRTGLQNTEAFF
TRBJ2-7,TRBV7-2,CASSLAGGAQYF
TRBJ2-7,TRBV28,CASSEWGRAGTPYEQYF
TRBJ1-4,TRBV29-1,CSVEGRGNEKLFF
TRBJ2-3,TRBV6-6,CASSGASGNTDTQYF
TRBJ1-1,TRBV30,CAWSLGFLTQNTEAFF
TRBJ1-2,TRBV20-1,CSARPGGGYTF